This TCR beta chain was found in a study of T cells in Graves' hyperthyroidism and ophthalmopathy. Study information: Initial diagnosis, before any treatment, was when peripheral blood was collected. The study, taken as a whole, reports: In the blood, most expanded thyroid clonotypes above 0.001 appeared as well.

CDR3 length: 12 residues. CDR1 LGHDT and CDR2 YNNKEL come from the germline V gene (reference sequence). V was trimmed by 7 bases and J by 1 base, leaving 7 bases between them. This clonotype was counted at least ten times. Its antigen is unidentified. PBMCs came from 8.5 to 10 ml fresh peripheral blood. RNA transcripts served as the template for amplifying TCR beta CDR3 regions. The study used the HTBI primer set for a first-round RT-PCR of the TCR CDR3. TCRdb reprocessed the multiplex PCR reads via MiXCR and lists one record per CDR3 protein. The sample consists of roughly 580,000 distinct CDR3 sequences, over 11% of them appearing once.

The receptor's source is a woman aged 25-40 years with Graves' hyperthyroidism that later progressed to Graves' ophthalmopathy. The genes are TRBV3-1 and TRBJ1-1; D possibly corresponds to TRBD1 (6 bases). Sequencing input: blood. CDR3: CASKQGNTEAFF. In nucleotides, the CDR3 is TGTGCCAGCAAACAGGGGAACACTGAAGCTTTCTTT.